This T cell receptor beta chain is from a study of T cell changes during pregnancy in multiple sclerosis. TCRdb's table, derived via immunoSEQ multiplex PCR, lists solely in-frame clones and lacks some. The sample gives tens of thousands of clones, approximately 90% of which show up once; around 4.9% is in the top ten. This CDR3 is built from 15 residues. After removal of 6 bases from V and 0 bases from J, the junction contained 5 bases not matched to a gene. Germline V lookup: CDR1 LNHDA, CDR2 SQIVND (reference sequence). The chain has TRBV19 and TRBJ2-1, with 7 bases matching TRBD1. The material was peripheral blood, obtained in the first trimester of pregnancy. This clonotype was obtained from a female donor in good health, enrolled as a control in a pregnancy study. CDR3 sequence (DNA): TGTGCCAGTAGGAGTCGGGACAGCTCCTACAATGAGCAGTTCTTC. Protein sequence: CASRSRDSSYNEQFF.